The T cell receptor (beta chain) under discussion was sequenced for a study of blood T cell repertoires in COVID-19. Study summary: From the United States, Italy and Spain came samples of acute and convalescent COVID-19.

Repertoires were generated with immunoSEQ multiplex PCR, while TCRdb's copy carries only in-frame clones and drops some. The top ten hold 10% of the sample, which has some 100,000 clones, approximately 86% seen once. The source is a man aged 50 to 59 with acute or convalescent COVID-19. Sequencing was carried out using peripheral blood.

In DNA form, the CDR3 reads TGTGCCAGCAGCTCCGGACTAGCGGGACCCCTAGAGATTCAGTACTTC. It codes for CASSSGLAGPLEIQYF. The gene calls are TRBV7-8 and TRBJ2-4, with 12 bases lining up with TRBD2. The CDR3 loop spans 16 amino acids. J was trimmed by 10 bases and V by 4 bases; bases with no gene match: 11. Germline loops: CDR1 SGHVS, CDR2 FQNEAQ.